This entry is about one T cell receptor (beta chain). Its antigen specificity is not known. Base-call qualities are not available, and no considerably larger clone is one nucleotide away. The meaning of the sample's time point label: newly diagnosed, previously untreated cHL patient sample. CD4+ T cells were purified from thawed PBMCs by magnetic negative selection with a Miltenyi CD4+ T cell isolation kit. PBMCs from patients with newly diagnosed, previously untreated classical Hodgkin lymphoma were sequenced as a comparison group for the relapsed/refractory trial patients. Peripheral blood was collected in 8 mL Vacutainer Cell Preparation Tubes, from which PBMCs were isolated by centrifugation and then cryopreserved. Purified CD4+ and CD8+ fractions were prepared only for cases where an additional PBMC sample was available. Magnetically labelled cells were removed on LS columns in a quadroMACS separator, and the flow-through was collected as the purified fraction.

Genomic DNA was isolated using the Qiagen DNeasy kit from unsorted PBMCs as well as from negatively selected CD4+ and CD8+ fractions. Amplification of TCR beta CDR3 regions was done by immunoSEQ multiplex PCR with primers that anneal to V and J segments. A synthetic immune receptor repertoire was used to minimize amplification bias, and any remaining bias was removed computationally after sequencing. Turning to the authors' computational methods: Repertoire diversity was quantified as the Shannon entropy index using custom Python scripts. Unsorted, CD4+ and CD8+ repertoires were analyzed separately, except in combined analyses where CD4+ and CD8+ sequences were merged in silico. What TCRdb holds here is the immuneACCESS table cut down to in-frame rearrangements. Part of the clones is not present; checked against another copy, under half of the missing clones reflect an unresolved V gene, and the others are unexplained. From that table come the V and J calls and clone size; the DNA was used to work out D and trimming. In this sample the table shows some 34,000 clones, 75% to 90% of which occur a single time. The ten largest account for 0.22% of the sample.

The data were obtained in a study of PD-1 blockade in classical Hodgkin lymphoma (dated by TCRdb to 2018 to 2020). In terms of the full investigation: To define a peripheral blood immune signature of response to PD-1 blockade in classical Hodgkin lymphoma, the study combined TCR beta sequencing with CyTOF. Paper-wide results and their limitations: The study covered only a single clinical trial cohort, and the causes of the repertoire differences, possibly disease activity or prior therapy, were still not defined. Baseline TCR diversity was reported to be lower in newly diagnosed patients than in healthy donors and to be lower still in relapsed/refractory patients.

Sequences SGHTS (CDR1) and YDEGEE (CDR2) are obtained from the germline V gene. Deletion took 4 bases off V and 1 base off J, with a span of 17 bases between the germline ends. The CDR3 spans 16 residues, from the cysteine through the phenylalanine. The sequence is cut down to CDR3 DNA, 48 bases in frame from base 1. The sequenced sample was CD4+ T cells from blood. The TCR sequence derives from a human donor with classical Hodgkin lymphoma. The sequence is built from TRBV5-8 and TRBJ1-1; the D segment could be TRBD1, given 5 matching bases. At the DNA level, the sequence is TGTGCCAGCAGCCCGTGGATAGGGGTCACGAACACTGAAGCTTTCTTT. It is translated as CASSPWIGVTNTEAFF.